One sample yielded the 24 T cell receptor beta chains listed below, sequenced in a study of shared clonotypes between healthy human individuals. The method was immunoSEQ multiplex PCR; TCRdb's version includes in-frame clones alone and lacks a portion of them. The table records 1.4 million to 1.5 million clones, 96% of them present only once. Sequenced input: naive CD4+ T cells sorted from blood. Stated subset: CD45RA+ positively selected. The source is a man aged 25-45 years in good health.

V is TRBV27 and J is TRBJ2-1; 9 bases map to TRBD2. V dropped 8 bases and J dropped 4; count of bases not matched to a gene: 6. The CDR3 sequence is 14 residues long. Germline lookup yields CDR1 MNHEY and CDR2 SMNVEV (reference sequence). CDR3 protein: CASQTSGSYNEQFF. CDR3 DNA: TGTGCCAGCCAGACTAGCGGATCATACAATGAGCAGTTCTTC.

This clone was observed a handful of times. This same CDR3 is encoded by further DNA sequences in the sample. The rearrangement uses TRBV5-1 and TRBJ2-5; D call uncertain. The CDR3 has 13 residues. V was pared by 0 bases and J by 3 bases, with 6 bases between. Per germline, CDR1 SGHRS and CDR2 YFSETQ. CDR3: CASSLGLEETQYF. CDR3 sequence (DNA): TGCGCCAGCAGCTTGGGGCTAGAAGAGACCCAGTACTTC.

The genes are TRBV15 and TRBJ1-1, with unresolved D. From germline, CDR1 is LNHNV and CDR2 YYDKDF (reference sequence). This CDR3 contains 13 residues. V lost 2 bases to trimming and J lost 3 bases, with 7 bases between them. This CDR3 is CATSRSGDTEAFF. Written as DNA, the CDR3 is TGTGCCACCAGCAGATCCGGGGACACTGAAGCTTTCTTT. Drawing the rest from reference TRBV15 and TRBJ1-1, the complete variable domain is DAMVIQNPRYQVTQFGKPVTLSCSQTLNHNVMYWYQQKSSQAPKLLFHYYDKDFNNEADTPDNFQSRRPNTSFCFLDIRSPGLGDTAMYLCATSRSGDTEAFFGQGTRLTVV.

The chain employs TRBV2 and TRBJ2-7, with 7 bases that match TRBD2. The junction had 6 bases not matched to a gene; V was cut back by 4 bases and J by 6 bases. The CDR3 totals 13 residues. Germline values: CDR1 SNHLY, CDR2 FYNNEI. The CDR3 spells CASSVEREAEQYF. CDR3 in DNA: TGTGCCAGCAGTGTGGAACGGGAGGCCGAGCAGTACTTC.

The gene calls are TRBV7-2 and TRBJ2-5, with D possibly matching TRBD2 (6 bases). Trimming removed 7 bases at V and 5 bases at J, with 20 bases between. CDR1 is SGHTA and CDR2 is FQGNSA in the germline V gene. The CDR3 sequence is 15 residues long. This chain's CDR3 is CASTRTTGTLETQYF. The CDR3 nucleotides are TGTGCCAGCACCAGAACAACCGGGACTTTGGAGACCCAGTACTTC.

CDR3 in amino acids: CAISEIRLATNTGELFF. The CDR3 DNA sequence: TGTGCCATCAGTGAGATTCGACTAGCGACGAACACCGGGGAGCTGTTTTTT. The chain carries TRBV10-3 and TRBJ2-2; TRBD2 aligns across 8 bases. Trimming cost V 2 bases and J 0 bases; bases outside gene matches: 5. The CDR3 runs 17 residues. Germline V gene data show CDR1 as ENHRY and CDR2 as SYGVKD.

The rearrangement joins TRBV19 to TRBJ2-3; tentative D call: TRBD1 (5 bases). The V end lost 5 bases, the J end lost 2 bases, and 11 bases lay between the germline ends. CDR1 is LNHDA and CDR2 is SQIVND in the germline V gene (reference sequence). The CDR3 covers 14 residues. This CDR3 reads CASSGAGFTDTQYF. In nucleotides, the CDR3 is TGTGCCAGTAGTGGGGCAGGCTTCACAGATACGCAGTATTTT.

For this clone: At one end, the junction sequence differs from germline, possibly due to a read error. The CDR3 loop is CASSTRTGSRDEQYF. The CDR3 region has the DNA TGTGCTAGCAGCACCCGGACAGGGAGCCGCGACGAGCAGTACTTC. This rearrangement joins TRBV7-7 to TRBJ2-7, with 8 bases fitting TRBD1. Germline V gives CDR1 SSHAT, CDR2 FNYEAQ (reference sequence). This CDR3 is 15 amino acids long.

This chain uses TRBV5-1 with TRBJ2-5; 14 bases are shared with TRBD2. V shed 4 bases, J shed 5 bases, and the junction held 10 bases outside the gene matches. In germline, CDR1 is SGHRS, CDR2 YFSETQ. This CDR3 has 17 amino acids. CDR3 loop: CASSGGLAGATRETQYF. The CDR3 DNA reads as TGCGCCAGCAGCGGGGGACTAGCGGGAGCAACGAGGGAGACCCAGTACTTC.

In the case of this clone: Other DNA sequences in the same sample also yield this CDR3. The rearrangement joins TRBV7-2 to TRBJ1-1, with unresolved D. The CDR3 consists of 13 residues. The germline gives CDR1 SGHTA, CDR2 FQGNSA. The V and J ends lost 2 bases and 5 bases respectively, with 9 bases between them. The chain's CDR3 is CASSLSRGTEAFF. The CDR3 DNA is TGTGCCAGCAGCTTATCGCGCGGGACTGAAGCTTTCTTT. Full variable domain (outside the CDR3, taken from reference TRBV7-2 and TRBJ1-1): GAGVSQSPSNKVTEKGKDVELRCDPISGHTALYWYRQSLGQGLEFLIYFQGNSAPDKSGLPSDRFSAERTGGSVSTLTIQRTQQEDSAVYLCASSLSRGTEAFFGQGTRLTVV.

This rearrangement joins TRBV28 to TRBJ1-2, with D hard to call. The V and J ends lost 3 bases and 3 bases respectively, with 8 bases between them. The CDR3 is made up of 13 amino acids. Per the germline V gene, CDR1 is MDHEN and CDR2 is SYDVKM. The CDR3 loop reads CASSFQQYYGYTF. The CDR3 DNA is TGTGCCAGCAGTTTTCAACAGTACTATGGCTACACCTTC.

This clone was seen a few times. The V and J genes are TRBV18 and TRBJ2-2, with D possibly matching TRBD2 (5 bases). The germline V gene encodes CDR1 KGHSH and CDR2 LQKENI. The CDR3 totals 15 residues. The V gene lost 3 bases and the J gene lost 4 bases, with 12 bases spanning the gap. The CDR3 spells CASSPRPSLTGELFF. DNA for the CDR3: TGTGCCAGCTCACCTAGGCCTAGCCTCACCGGGGAGCTGTTTTTT.

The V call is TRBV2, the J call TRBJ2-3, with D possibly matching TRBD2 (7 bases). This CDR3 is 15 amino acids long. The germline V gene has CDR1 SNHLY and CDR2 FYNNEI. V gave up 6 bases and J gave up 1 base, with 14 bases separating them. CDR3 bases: TGTGCCAGCAGCCCTCAAGGGGGGGGCACAGATACGCAGTATTTT. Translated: CASSPQGGGTDTQYF.

The CDR3 loop reads CASSLRAGPYYEQYF. CDR3 coding DNA: TGTGCCAGCAGCTTAAGGGCAGGTCCTTATTACGAGCAGTACTTC. The chain has TRBV11-1 and TRBJ2-7, with unresolved D. From germline, CDR1 is SGHAT and CDR2 FQDESV (reference sequence). V lost 2 bases, J lost 4 bases, and 15 bases lay in between. The CDR3 consists of 15 residues.

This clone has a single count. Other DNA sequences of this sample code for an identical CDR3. CDR3 protein: CASSLGQTNTEAFF. The DNA for the CDR3 is TGTGCCAGCAGCCTGGGACAGACGAACACTGAAGCTTTCTTT. The genes are TRBV7-2 and TRBJ1-1; 7 nucleotides match TRBD1. The CDR3 covers 14 residues. The germline V gene encodes CDR1 SGHTA and CDR2 FQGNSA. V was pared by 5 bases and J by 1 base, with 4 bases of the junction left unmatched.

The DNA for the CDR3 is TGTGCCAGCAGTTCAGGGCCCTACGACTACGAGCAGTACTTC. It translates to CASSSGPYDYEQYF. The gene calls are TRBV9 and TRBJ2-7; a possible D gene is TRBD1 (5 bases). The CDR3 contains 14 residues. Germline V gives CDR1 SGDLS, CDR2 YYNGEE. V dropped 5 bases and J dropped 3 bases, with 15 bases sitting between them.

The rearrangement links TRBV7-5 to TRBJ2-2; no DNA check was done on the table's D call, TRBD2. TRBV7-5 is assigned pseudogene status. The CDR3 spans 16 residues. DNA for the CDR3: TGTGTCAGAAGCTTAGTTACCAAGAGCGGCACCGGGGAGCTGTTTTTT. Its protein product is CVRSLVTKSGTGELFF.

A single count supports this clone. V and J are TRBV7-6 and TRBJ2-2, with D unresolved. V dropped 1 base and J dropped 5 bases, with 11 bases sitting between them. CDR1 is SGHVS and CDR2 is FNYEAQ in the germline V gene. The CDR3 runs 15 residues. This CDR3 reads CASSLGVVATGELFF. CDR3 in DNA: TGTGCCAGCAGCTTAGGTGTGGTGGCTACCGGGGAGCTGTTTTTT.

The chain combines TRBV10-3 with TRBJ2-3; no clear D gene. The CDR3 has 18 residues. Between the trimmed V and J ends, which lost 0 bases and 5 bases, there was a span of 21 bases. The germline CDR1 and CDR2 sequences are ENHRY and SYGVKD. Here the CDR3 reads CAISESNLRSGLGDTQYF. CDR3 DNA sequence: TGTGCCATCAGTGAGTCAAACCTACGTTCGGGTTTGGGAGATACGCAGTATTTT.

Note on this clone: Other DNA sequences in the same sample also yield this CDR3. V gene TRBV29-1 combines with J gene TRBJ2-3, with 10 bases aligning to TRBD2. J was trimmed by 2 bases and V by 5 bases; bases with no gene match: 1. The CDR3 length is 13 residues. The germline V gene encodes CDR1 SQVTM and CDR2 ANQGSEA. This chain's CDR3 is CSVSGRVTDTQYF. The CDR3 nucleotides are TGCAGCGTTAGCGGGAGGGTCACAGATACGCAGTATTTT.

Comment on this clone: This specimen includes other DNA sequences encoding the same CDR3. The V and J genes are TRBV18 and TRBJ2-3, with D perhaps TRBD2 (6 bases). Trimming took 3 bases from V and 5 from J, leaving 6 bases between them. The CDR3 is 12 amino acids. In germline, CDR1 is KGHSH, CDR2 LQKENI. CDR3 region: CASSPSGDTQYF. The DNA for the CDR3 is TGTGCCAGCTCACCTAGCGGAGATACGCAGTATTTT. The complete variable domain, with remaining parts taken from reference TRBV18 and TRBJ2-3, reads NAGVMQNPRHLVRRRGQEARLRCSPMKGHSHVYWYRQLPEEGLKFMVYLQKENIIDESGMPKERFSAEFPKEGPSILRIQQVVRGDSAAYFCASSPSGDTQYFGPGTRLTVL.

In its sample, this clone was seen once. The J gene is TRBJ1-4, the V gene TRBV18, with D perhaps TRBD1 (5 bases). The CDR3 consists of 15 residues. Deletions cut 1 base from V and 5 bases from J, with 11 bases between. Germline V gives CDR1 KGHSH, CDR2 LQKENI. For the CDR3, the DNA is TGTGCCAGCTCACCACTCTCGGGGGAGAATGAAAAACTGTTTTTT. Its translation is CASSPLSGENEKLFF.

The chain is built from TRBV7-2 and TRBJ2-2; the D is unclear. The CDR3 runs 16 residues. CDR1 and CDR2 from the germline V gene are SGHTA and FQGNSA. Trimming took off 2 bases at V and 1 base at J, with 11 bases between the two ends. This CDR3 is CASSLWVGVNTGELFF. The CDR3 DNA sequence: TGTGCCAGCAGCTTATGGGTCGGTGTGAACACCGGGGAGCTGTTTTTT.

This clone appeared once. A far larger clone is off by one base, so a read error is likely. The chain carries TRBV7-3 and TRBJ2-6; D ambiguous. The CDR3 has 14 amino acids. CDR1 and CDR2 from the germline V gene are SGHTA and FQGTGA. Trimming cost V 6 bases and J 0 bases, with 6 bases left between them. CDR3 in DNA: TGTGCCAGCAGAGACAACTCTGGGGCCAACGTCCTGACTTTC. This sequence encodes CASRDNSGANVLTF.